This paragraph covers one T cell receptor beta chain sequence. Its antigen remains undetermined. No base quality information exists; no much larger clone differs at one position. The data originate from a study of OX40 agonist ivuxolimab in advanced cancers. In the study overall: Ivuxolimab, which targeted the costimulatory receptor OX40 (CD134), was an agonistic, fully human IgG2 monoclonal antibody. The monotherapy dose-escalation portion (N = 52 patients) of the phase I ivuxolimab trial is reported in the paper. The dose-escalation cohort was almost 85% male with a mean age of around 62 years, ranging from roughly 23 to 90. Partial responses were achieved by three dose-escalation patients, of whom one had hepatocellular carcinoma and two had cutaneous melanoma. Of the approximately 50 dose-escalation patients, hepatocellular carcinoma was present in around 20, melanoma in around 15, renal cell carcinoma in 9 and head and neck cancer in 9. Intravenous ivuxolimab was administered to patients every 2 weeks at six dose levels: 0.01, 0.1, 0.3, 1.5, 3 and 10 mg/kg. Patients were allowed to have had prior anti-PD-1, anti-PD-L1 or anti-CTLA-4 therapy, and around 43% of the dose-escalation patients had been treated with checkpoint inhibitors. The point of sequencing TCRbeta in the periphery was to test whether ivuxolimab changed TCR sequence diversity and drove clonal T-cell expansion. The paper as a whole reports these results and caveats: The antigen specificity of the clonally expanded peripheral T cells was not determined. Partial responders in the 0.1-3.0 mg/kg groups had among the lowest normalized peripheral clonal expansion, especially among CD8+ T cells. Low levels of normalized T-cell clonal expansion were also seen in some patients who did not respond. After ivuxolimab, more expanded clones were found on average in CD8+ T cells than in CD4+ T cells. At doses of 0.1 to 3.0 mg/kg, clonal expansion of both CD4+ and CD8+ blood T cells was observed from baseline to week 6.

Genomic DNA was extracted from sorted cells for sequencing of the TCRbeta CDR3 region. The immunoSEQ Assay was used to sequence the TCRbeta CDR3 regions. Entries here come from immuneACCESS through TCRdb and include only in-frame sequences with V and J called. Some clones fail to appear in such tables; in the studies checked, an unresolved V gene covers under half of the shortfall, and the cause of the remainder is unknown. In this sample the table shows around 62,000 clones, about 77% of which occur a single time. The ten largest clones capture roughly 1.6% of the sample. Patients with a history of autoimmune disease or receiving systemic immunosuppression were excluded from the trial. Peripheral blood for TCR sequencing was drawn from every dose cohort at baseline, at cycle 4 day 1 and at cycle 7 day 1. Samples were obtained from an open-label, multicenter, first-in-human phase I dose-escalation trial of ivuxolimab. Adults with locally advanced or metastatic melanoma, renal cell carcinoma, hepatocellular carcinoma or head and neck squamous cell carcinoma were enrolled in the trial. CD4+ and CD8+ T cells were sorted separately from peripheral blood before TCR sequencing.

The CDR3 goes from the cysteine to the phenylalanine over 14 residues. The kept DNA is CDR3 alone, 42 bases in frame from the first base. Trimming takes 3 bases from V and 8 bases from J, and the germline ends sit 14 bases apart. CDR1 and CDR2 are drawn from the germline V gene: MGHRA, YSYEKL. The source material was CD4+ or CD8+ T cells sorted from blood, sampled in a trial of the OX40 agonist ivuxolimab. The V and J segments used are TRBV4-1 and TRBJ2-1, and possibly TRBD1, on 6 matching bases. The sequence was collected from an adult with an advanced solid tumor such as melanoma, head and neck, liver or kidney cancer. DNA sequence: TGCGCCAGCAGCCAGGGGGCCGAGGTCTATGAGCAGTTCTTC. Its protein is CASSQGAEVYEQFF.